The TCR beta chain under discussion was sequenced for a study of T cell repertoires in urothelial bladder cancer (dated by TCRdb to about 2019). For the study in its entirety: Clinical stages of the approximately twelve resected lesions were three cT0, three cTa, three cT1 and three cT2 or greater. TCR repertoire clonality in bladder tumors was compared with TCR repertoire clonality in benign bladder inflammation. A total of around twelve patients who had bladder lesions and were undergoing transurethral resection were prospectively identified. Around 12 resected bladder lesions, made up of urothelial carcinoma (UC+) and benign (UC-) specimens, were studied. Overall results and qualifications from the work: Urothelial carcinoma specimens had a median of approximately 5,600 T cells, fewer than the median of roughly 26,000 seen in benign specimens. In carcinoma specimens a single T-cell clone made up as much as 17% of infiltrating lymphocytes, compared with around 2% in benign specimens. Median tumor infiltrating lymphocyte percentage was approximately 2% in carcinoma specimens and around 12% in benign specimens.

Bladder lesion specimens were collected at transurethral resection and stored at -80C. DNA was isolated from the bladder specimens obtained at transurethral resection. Of note for this clone: This receptor's antigen is unknown. It has no much larger one-base neighbor in the sample; base qualities were not kept.

The immunoSEQ assay was used to sequence the CDR3 region of the TCR beta chain. The study's own analysis went as follows. For each specimen, T-cell fraction, clonal dominance and maximum TCR clone frequency were calculated. In its TCRdb copy, this immuneACCESS table keeps in-frame sequences only and misses some clones. Where compared with another copy, unresolved V genes explain less than half of these, and the others have no known cause. From that table come the V and J calls and clone size; the DNA was used to work out D and trimming. The sample contains about 910 clones, around 72% of them found a single time. 20% to 25% of the sample lies in the top ten. Reading from cysteine to phenylalanine, the CDR3 counts 17 amino acids. Solely the CDR3 DNA is kept, with 51 bases framed from the first base. CDR1 and CDR2 (SGHRS, YFSETQ) derive from the germline V gene. The germline V end is reduced by 3 bases and the J end by 0 bases; junction bases left unmatched: 8.

The sample taken for sequencing was tumor-infiltrating cells from bladder cancer. This TCR derives from a human donor with urothelial carcinoma. The chain couples TRBV5-1 to TRBJ2-7, with 11 junctional bases fitting TRBD2. The CDR3 region: CASSSRTSGLASYEQYF. In nucleotide form, the sequence is TGCGCCAGCAGCTCCCGGACTAGCGGGTTGGCCTCCTACGAGCAGTACTTC.